Below are 26 T cell receptor beta chains sequenced from a single sample in a study of T cell responses to AZD1222 COVID-19 vaccine. Only in-frame clones appear in the TCRdb table, and some are missing; sequencing was by immunoSEQ multiplex PCR. The sample includes roughly 100,000 clones, more than 75% seen only once; the top ten take approximately 10%. Sequencing was performed on peripheral blood, taken on day 0 of AZD1222 vaccination. The origin of the receptors is an adult in good health.

The count of this clone is one. The chain links TRBV29-1 to TRBJ2-7, with a possible D match to TRBD2 (6 bases). CDR3 length equals 12 residues. The germline gives CDR1 SQVTM, CDR2 ANQGSEA. V shed 6 bases and J shed 5 bases, with 14 bases lying between them. In DNA, the CDR3 is TGCAGCGTCGGTCAGGACTACGACGAGCAGTACTTC. Translated: CSVGQDYDEQYF.

V is TRBV10-1 and J is TRBJ1-6; TRBD1 matches 9 bases. This CDR3 region has 13 residues. The J segment lost 10 bases and the V segment lost 8 bases, leaving 6 bases of the junction unmatched. Per the germline V gene, CDR1 is WNHNN and CDR2 is SYGVQD (reference sequence). CDR3 residues: CASGGQGQSPLHF. CDR3 in DNA: TGCGCCAGCGGGGGACAGGGACAATCACCCCTCCACTTT.

The V and J genes are TRBV5-4 and TRBJ1-3; TRBD1 is a possible D gene (5 bases). Germline V CDR1 and CDR2: SGHNT, YYREEE (reference sequence). The CDR3 is 14 residues long. The CDR3 region has the DNA TGTGCAGTATCCAGGGAACCCTCTGGAAACACCATATATTTT. This translates into CAVSREPSGNTIYF. Combining the CDR3 with reference TRBV5-4 and TRBJ1-3 gives the whole variable domain ETGVTQSPTHLIKTRGQQVTLRCSSQSGHNTVSWYQQALGQGPQFIFQYYREEENGRGNFPPRFSGLQFPNYSSELNVNALELDDSALYLCAVSREPSGNTIYFGEGSWLTVV.

This sequence joins TRBV28 and TRBJ1-1; weak D call: TRBD1 (5 bases). The CDR3 contains 13 residues. V lost 4 bases and J 0 bases, leaving 6 bases between the germline ends. Germline V gives CDR1 MDHEN, CDR2 SYDVKM. CDR3 bases: TGTGCCAGCAGTTCGACAGTGAACACTGAAGCTTTCTTT. Protein product: CASSSTVNTEAFF.

The chain recombines TRBV28 with TRBJ1-6, with 7 bases identical to TRBD1. Germline CDR1 is MDHEN and CDR2 is SYDVKM. Losses at the gene ends were 5 bases for V and 7 bases for J; bases not matched to a gene: 8. This CDR3 region has 15 residues. The CDR3 reads CASSPTGTVNSPLHF. For the CDR3, the DNA is TGTGCCAGCAGTCCAACAGGGACAGTAAATTCACCCCTCCACTTT.

The V and J genes are TRBV9 and TRBJ1-1; no reliable D call. V gave up 4 bases and J gave up 0 bases, with 13 bases separating them. Germline CDR1 reads SGDLS; CDR2 reads YYNGEE. There are 15 residues in the CDR3. For the CDR3, the DNA is TGTGCCAGCAGCCCTCGCCTAAACATGAACACTGAAGCTTTCTTT. Residues: CASSPRLNMNTEAFF.

The chain has TRBV11-2 and TRBJ2-3; 9 positions agree with TRBD1. This CDR3 is 17 amino acids long. J gave up 4 bases and V 1 base, and 9 bases lay outside the gene matches. Per the germline V gene, CDR1 is SGHAT and CDR2 is FQNNGV. The CDR3 reads CASSLAGPGQGPDTQYF. CDR3 nucleotides: TGTGCCAGCAGCTTAGCCGGGCCGGGACAGGGCCCAGATACGCAGTATTTT. Supplemented by reference TRBV11-2 and TRBJ2-3, the full variable domain reads EAGVAQSPRYKIIEKRQSVAFWCNPISGHATLYWYQQILGQGPKLLIQFQNNGVVDDSQLPKDRFSAERLKGVDSTLKIQPAKLEDSAVYLCASSLAGPGQGPDTQYFGPGTRLTVL.

CDR3 protein: CASSFSGQGWGEQFF. CDR3 DNA: TGCGCCAGCAGCTTTTCGGGACAGGGGTGGGGTGAGCAGTTCTTC. This chain links TRBV5-1 with TRBJ2-1; TRBD1 agrees at 10 bases. With V trimmed by 2 bases and J by 9 bases, 8 bases remained unmatched. The CDR3 consists of 15 residues. Germline V gene data show CDR1 as SGHRS and CDR2 as YFSETQ.

The rearrangement links TRBV27 to TRBJ2-2, with unresolved D. V lost 8 bases to trimming and J lost 1 base, with 11 bases between them. This CDR3 contains 14 residues. Per germline, CDR1 MNHEY and CDR2 SMNVEV (reference sequence). The CDR3 region is CASGSTQNTGELFF. Here the CDR3 DNA reads TGTGCCAGCGGCAGTACCCAGAACACCGGGGAGCTGTTTTTT.

This chain connects TRBV20-1 to TRBJ1-1; a weak D match, TRBD1 (5 bases). The CDR3 extends over 10 amino acids. Germline V lookup: CDR1 DFQATT, CDR2 SNEGSKA (reference sequence). V was shortened by 3 bases and J by 10 bases, with 9 bases between the two germline ends. This chain's CDR3 is CSASFGGAFF. The CDR3 nucleotides are TGCAGTGCTAGTTTCGGGGGAGCTTTCTTT.

The chain is built from TRBV2 and TRBJ2-1, with D perhaps being TRBD1 or TRBD2 (6 bases each). Germline V gene data show CDR1 as SNHLY and CDR2 as FYNNEI. The CDR3 loop spans 14 amino acids. V was trimmed by 0 bases and J by 4 bases, leaving 7 bases between them. DNA of the CDR3: TGTGCCAGCAGTGAAGCAGGGGGGTACAATGAGCAGTTCTTC. This codes for CASSEAGGYNEQFF.

The CDR3 DNA follows: TGTGCCAGTAGTACGGGCCCGAACACTGAAGCTTTCTTT. Protein product: CASSTGPNTEAFF. The chain recombines TRBV19 with TRBJ1-1; no definite D call. V shed 4 bases and J shed 1 base, with 7 bases lying between them. The CDR3 has 13 amino acids. CDR1 is LNHDA and CDR2 is SQIVND in the germline V gene (reference sequence). The whole variable domain, filled in from reference TRBV19 and TRBJ1-1, reads DGGITQSPKYLFRKEGQNVTLSCEQNLNHDAMYWYRQDPGQGLRLIYYSQIVNDFQKGDIAEGYSVSREKKESFPLTVTSAQKNPTAFYLCASSTGPNTEAFFGQGTRLTVV.

The J gene is TRBJ2-3, the V gene TRBV24-1; weak D call: TRBD2 (5 bases). V was trimmed by 2 bases and J by 3 bases, leaving 8 bases between them. The germline V gene encodes CDR1 KGHDR and CDR2 SFDVKD. The CDR3 consists of 14 residues. CDR3 bases: TGTGCCACCAGTGATTCCGAGGGAACAGATACGCAGTATTTT. Protein product: CATSDSEGTDTQYF.

V is TRBV3-1 (or the pseudogene TRBV3-2) and J is TRBJ2-3, with D perhaps TRBD2 (5 bases). Per the germline V gene, CDR1 is LGHDT and CDR2 is YNNKEL (reference sequence). Trimming pared 1 base from V and 2 bases from J, leaving 16 bases between. This CDR3 has 17 amino acids. DNA of the CDR3: TGTGCCAGCAGCCAAGTCCCTCCGGGAATCTCCACAGATACGCAGTATTTT. This codes for CASSQVPPGISTDTQYF.

The sample holds one count of this clone. DNA of the CDR3: TGTGCCAGCAGCTTAGGAGGACAGATATGGAATGAGCAGTTCTTC. Its translation: CASSLGGQIWNEQFF. The V and J genes are TRBV7-8 and TRBJ2-1; D might be TRBD1 (6 bases). CDR1 and CDR2 from the germline V gene are SGHVS and FQNEAQ. Deletions cut 1 base from V and 7 bases from J, with 14 bases between. This CDR3 has 15 amino acids.

This rearrangement joins TRBV9 to TRBJ2-3; 7 nucleotides match TRBD2. V lost 4 bases to trimming and J lost 3 bases; unmatched junction nucleotides: 8. This CDR3 has 15 amino acids. From germline, CDR1 is SGDLS and CDR2 YYNGEE. The CDR3 coding sequence is TGTGCCAGCAGCCTTGGGGCGGGAGCTACAGATACGCAGTATTTT. It specifies CASSLGAGATDTQYF. Together with reference TRBV9 and TRBJ2-3, the CDR3 gives the full variable domain: DSGVTQTPKHLITATGQRVTLRCSPRSGDLSVYWYQQSLDQGLQFLIQYYNGEERAKGNILERFSAQQFPDLHSELNLSSLELGDSALYFCASSLGAGATDTQYFGPGTRLTVL.

The chain uses TRBV28 and TRBJ1-4; unclear D gene. CDR1 is MDHEN, CDR2 SYDVKM, per germline. Trimming stripped 4 bases from V and 0 bases from J, with 9 bases between. The CDR3 is made up of 15 amino acids. The CDR3 reads CASSSVLTTNEKLFF. The CDR3 DNA reads as TGTGCCAGCAGTTCAGTTCTTACAACTAATGAAAAACTGTTTTTT.

The DNA for the CDR3 is TGCAGCGTTGAACTCCCAGATACGCAGTATTTT. Residues: CSVELPDTQYF. The V call is TRBV29-1, the J call TRBJ2-3; D gene uncertain. Germline V gene sequence: CDR1 SQVTM, CDR2 ANQGSEA. The CDR3 length is 11 residues. V lost 2 bases, J lost 4 bases, and 4 bases lay in between.

The chain uses TRBV27 and TRBJ2-2, with TRBD1 matching over 8 bases. Unmatched junction bases numbered 7, after V lost 7 bases and J lost 3 bases. CDR1 is MNHEY, CDR2 SMNVEV, per germline (reference sequence). The CDR3 length is 15 residues. The CDR3 sequence: CASMKGQDYTGELFF. In DNA form, the CDR3 reads TGTGCCAGCATGAAGGGACAGGACTACACCGGGGAGCTGTTTTTT.

The rearrangement uses TRBV28 and TRBJ1-6; no firm D call. From germline, CDR1 is MDHEN and CDR2 SYDVKM. The V end was cut by 5 bases, the J end by 13 bases, with 15 bases between. The CDR3 contains 13 residues. CDR3 protein: CASSPQPQSPLHF. The DNA for the CDR3 is TGTGCCAGCAGTCCGCAGCCACAGTCCCCCCTCCACTTT.

The CDR3 nucleotides are TGTGCCAGCACCATCAGGGGGGGTCGGGCTTTCTTT. Protein: CASTIRGGRAFF. The chain combines TRBV6-5 with TRBJ1-1; 7 bases align to TRBD1. Germline V gene lookup returns CDR1 MNHEY and CDR2 SVGAGI. The V segment lost 7 bases and the J segment 11 bases; nucleotides outside the gene matches: 10. The CDR3 consists of 12 residues.

The rearrangement links TRBV25-1 to TRBJ1-2; TRBD1 aligns across 8 bases. Germline V gives CDR1 MGHDK, CDR2 SYGVNS. The CDR3 covers 14 residues. V lost 2 bases to trimming and J lost 3 bases; unmatched junction nucleotides: 2. The CDR3 DNA reads as TGTGCCAGCAGTGAACCGGGACAGGACTATGGCTACACCTTC. Protein sequence: CASSEPGQDYGYTF.

The rearrangement uses TRBV18 and TRBJ1-2, with D perhaps matching TRBD1 (6 bases). This CDR3 region has 14 residues. CDR1 is KGHSH and CDR2 is LQKENI in the germline V gene. Between the trimmed V and J ends, which lost 4 bases and 3 bases, there was a span of 12 bases. CDR3 in DNA: TGTGCCAGCTCACAGGGAGGGGGTTACTATGGCTACACCTTC. Translated: CASSQGGGYYGYTF.

This clone was detected only once. The CDR3 is CASSPLGGRTDTQYF. DNA of the CDR3: TGTGCCAGCAGCCCGCTCGGAGGGCGGACAGATACGCAGTATTTT. The chain links TRBV3-1 (or the pseudogene TRBV3-2) to TRBJ2-3; D possibly corresponds to TRBD2 (6 bases). CDR1 is LGHDT and CDR2 is YNNKEL in the germline V gene (reference sequence). CDR3 length: 15 residues. Between the trimmed V and J ends, which lost 4 bases and 3 bases, there was a span of 14 bases.

This clone was counted only a few times. CDR3 coding DNA: TGTGCCAGCAGTCACCAGGGGTACACTGAAGCTTTCTTT. This codes for CASSHQGYTEAFF. The chain links TRBV6-2 or TRBV6-3 to TRBJ1-1, with D maybe TRBD1 (6 bases). The germline V gene has CDR1 MNHEY and CDR2 SVGEGT. The CDR3 totals 13 residues. Trimming stripped 5 bases from V and 3 bases from J, with 10 bases between.

In this sample, this clone turned up once. CDR3 bases: TGTGCCAGCAGCGCAAGACTAGCGCCTGCTTATCGCAATGAGCAGTTCTTC. Translating it yields CASSARLAPAYRNEQFF. V gene TRBV13 combines with J gene TRBJ2-1; 8 nucleotides line up with TRBD2. CDR3 length equals 17 residues. The J segment lost 6 bases and the V segment lost 5 bases, leaving 15 bases of the junction unmatched. Germline V gene sequence: CDR1 PRHDT, CDR2 FYEKMQ (reference sequence).